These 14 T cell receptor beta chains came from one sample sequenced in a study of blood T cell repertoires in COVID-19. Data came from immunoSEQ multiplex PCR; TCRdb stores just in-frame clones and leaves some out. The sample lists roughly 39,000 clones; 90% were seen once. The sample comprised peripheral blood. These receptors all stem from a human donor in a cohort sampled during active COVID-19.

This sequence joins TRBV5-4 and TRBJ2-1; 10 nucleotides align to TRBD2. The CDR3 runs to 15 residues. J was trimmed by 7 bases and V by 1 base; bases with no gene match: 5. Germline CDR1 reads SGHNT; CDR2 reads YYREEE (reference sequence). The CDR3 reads CASSLTSGMGNEQFF. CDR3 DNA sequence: TGTGCCAGCAGCTTGACTAGCGGGATGGGTAATGAGCAGTTCTTC.

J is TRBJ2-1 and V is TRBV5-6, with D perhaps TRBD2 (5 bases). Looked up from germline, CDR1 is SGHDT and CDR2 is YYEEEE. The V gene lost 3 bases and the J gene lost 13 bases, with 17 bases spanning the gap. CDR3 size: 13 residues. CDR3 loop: CASSSPSLRTQFF. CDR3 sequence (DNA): TGTGCCAGCAGCTCGCCTAGTTTGAGGACTCAGTTCTTC.

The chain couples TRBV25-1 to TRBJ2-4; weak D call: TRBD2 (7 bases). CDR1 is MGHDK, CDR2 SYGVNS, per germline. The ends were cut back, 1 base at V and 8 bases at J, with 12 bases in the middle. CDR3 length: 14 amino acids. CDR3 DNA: TGTGCCAGCAGTGAATGGGGGGGCCGGGACATTCAGTACTTC. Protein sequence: CASSEWGGRDIQYF.

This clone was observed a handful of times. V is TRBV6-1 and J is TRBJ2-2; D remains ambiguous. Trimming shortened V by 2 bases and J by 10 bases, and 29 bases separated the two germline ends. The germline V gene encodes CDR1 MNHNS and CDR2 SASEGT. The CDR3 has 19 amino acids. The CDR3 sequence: CASSERGKPEHTGFVELFF. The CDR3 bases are TGTGCCAGCAGTGAACGAGGAAAACCAGAGCACACCGGTTTCGTGGAGCTGTTTTTT.

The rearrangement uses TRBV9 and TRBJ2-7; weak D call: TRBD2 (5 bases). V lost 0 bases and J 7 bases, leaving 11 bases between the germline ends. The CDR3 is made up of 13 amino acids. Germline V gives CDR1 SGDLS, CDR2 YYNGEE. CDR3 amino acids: CASSVDSGIEQYF. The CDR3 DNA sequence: TGTGCCAGCAGCGTAGATTCGGGGATAGAGCAGTACTTC.

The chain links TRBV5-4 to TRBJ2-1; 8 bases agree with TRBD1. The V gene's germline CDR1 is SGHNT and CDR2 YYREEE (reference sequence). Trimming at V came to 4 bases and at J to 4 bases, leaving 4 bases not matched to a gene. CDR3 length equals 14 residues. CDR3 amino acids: CASSPGTGYNEQFF. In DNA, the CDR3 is TGTGCCAGCAGCCCCGGGACAGGTTACAATGAGCAGTTCTTC. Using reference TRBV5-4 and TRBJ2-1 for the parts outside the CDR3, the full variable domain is ETGVTQSPTHLIKTRGQQVTLRCSSQSGHNTVSWYQQALGQGPQFIFQYYREEENGRGNFPPRFSGLQFPNYSSELNVNALELDDSALYLCASSPGTGYNEQFFGPGTRLTVL.

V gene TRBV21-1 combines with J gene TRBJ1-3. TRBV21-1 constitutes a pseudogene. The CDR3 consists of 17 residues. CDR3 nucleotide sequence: TGTGCCAGCAGCAAAGTTACGGACCCCGGGAGCAGAAACACCATATATTTT. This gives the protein CASSKVTDPGSRNTIYF.

The CDR3 DNA is TGTGCCGAAACTGGGAGGGACTACTATGGCTACACCTTC. Its protein is CAETGRDYYGYTF. This chain uses TRBV28 with TRBJ1-2, with a weak D call TRBD1 (5 bases). V was trimmed by 11 bases and J by 3 bases, leaving 16 bases between them. This CDR3 contains 13 residues. Germline CDR1 reads MDHEN; CDR2 reads SYDVKM.

This CDR3 is CSVGGGDTSYEQYF. The CDR3, as DNA: TGCAGCGTCGGTGGCGGGGATACTTCCTACGAGCAGTACTTC. The rearrangement links TRBV29-1 to TRBJ2-7; D possibly corresponds to TRBD2 (6 bases). Germline CDR1 is SQVTM and CDR2 is ANQGSEA. V lost 6 bases and J 1 base, leaving 16 bases between the germline ends. This CDR3 has 14 amino acids.

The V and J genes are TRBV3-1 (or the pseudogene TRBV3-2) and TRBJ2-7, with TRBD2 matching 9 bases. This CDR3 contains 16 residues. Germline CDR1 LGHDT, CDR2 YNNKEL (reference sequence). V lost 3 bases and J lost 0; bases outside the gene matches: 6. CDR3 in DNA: TGTGCCAGCAGCCAGGTCAGCGGGGGGATCTCCTACGAGCAGTACTTC. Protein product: CASSQVSGGISYEQYF.

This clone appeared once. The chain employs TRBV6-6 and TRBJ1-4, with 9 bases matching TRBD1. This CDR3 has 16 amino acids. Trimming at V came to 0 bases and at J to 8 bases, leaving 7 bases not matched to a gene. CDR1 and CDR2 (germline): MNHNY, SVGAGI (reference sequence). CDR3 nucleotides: TGTGCCAGCAGTTACTCAAGTACAGGGGGCAAGGAAAAACTGTTTTTT. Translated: CASSYSSTGGKEKLFF.

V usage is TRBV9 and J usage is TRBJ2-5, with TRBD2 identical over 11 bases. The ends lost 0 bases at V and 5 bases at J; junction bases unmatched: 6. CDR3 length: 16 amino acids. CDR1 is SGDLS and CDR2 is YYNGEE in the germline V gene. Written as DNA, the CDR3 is TGTGCCAGCAGCGTAGAACGACTAGCGGGGATGGAGACCCAGTACTTC. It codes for CASSVERLAGMETQYF.

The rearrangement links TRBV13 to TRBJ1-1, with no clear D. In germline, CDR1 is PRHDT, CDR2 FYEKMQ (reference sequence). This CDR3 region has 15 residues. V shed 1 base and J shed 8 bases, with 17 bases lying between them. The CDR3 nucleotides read TGTGCCAGCAGCTTAGATCGGGAGTCGACCATCGAAGCTTTCTTT. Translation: CASSLDRESTIEAFF.

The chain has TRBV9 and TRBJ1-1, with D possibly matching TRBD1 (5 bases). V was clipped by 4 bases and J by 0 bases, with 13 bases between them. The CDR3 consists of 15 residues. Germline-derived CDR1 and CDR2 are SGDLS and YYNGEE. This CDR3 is CASSSPGGLNTEAFF. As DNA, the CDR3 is TGTGCCAGCAGCTCTCCCGGGGGTCTGAACACTGAAGCTTTCTTT. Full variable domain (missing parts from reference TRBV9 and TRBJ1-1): DSGVTQTPKHLITATGQRVTLRCSPRSGDLSVYWYQQSLDQGLQFLIQYYNGEERAKGNILERFSAQQFPDLHSELNLSSLELGDSALYFCASSSPGGLNTEAFFGQGTRLTVV.